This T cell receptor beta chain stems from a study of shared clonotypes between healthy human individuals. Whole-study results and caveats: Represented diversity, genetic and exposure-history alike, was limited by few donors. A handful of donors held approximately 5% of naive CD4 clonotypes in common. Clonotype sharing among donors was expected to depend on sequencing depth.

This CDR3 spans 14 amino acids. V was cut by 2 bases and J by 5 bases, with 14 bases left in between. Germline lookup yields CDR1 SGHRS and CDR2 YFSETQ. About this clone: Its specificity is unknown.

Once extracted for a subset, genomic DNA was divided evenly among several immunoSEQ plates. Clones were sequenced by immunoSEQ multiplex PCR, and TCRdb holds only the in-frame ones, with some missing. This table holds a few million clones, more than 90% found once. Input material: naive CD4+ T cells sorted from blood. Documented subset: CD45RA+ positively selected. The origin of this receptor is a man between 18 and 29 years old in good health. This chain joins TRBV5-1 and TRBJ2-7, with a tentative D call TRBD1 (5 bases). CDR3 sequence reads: CASSFFGPRDEQYF. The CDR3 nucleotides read TGCGCCAGCAGCTTTTTTGGCCCCAGGGACGAGCAGTACTTC. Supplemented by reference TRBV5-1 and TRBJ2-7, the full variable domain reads KAGVTQTPRYLIKTRGQQVTLSCSPISGHRSVSWYQQTPGQGLQFLFEYFSETQRNKGNFPGRFSGRQFSNSRSEMNVSTLELGDSALYLCASSFFGPRDEQYFGPGTRLTVT.